The clone carrying this T cell receptor beta chain was found a few times. Its specificity is unknown. TCRdb reanalysed the RT-PCR reads using MiXCR and keeps one entry per CDR3 protein. The sample includes some 160,000 distinct CDR3 sequences, approximately 10% of them seen just once. This sample stems from a study of response to subunit inactivated influenza vaccine. Study outcomes and limitations: Authors proposed each seasonal influenza vaccination draws in few new T cells.

Germline lookup yields CDR1 SNHLY and CDR2 FYNNEI. J gave up 5 bases and V 11 bases, and 11 bases lay outside the gene matches. The CDR3 runs 14 residues. This sequence joins TRBV2 and TRBJ2-7, with 11 bases lining up with TRBD2. This TCR was sampled from a man aged 50 to 59 who received an inactivated influenza vaccine. The sample here was non-naive T cells sorted from PBMCs, taken 40 to 50 days after vaccination. CDR3 in amino acids: CAGGTSGSFHEQYF. The DNA of the CDR3 is TGTGCCGGCGGTACTAGCGGGAGTTTCCACGAGCAGTACTTC.